These T cell receptor beta chains were read from a single sample in a study of blood T cell repertoires in COVID-19. This table comes from immunoSEQ multiplex PCR, and its TCRdb copy is limited to in-frame clones, with some not included. The table has some 400,000 clones, roughly 86% seen once; the top ten hold more than 9%. The sequencing sample was made of peripheral blood. These receptor sequences come from a woman aged 25 to 39 with COVID-19, enrolled during active disease. Each CDR3 is given with its conserved first and last residue. Fields, in order: V gene, J gene, clone size, D gene, CDR3 DNA, CDR3 protein. D genes are given only for firm matches. Part of the rows lack a size; the others show once, few, many or a class for expanded clones.

v_call: TRBV7-9
j_call: TRBJ2-7
clone_size: once
d_call: -
cdr3_nt: TGTGCCAGCAGCTTAGTGGGGCAGACCTACGAGCAGTACTTC
cdr3_aa: CASSLVGQTYEQYF

v_call: TRBV5-1
j_call: TRBJ2-2
clone_size: -
d_call: -
cdr3_nt: TGCGCCAGCAGCTTGTCTGGGCTCTACACCGGGGAGCTGTTTTTT
cdr3_aa: CASSLSGLYTGELFF

v_call: TRBV7-3
j_call: TRBJ2-1
clone_size: -
d_call: -
cdr3_nt: TGTGCCAGCAGTTCTAACGCCTACAATGAGCAGTTCTTC
cdr3_aa: CASSSNAYNEQFF

v_call: TRBV5-1
j_call: TRBJ2-7
clone_size: -
d_call: TRBD1
cdr3_nt: TGCGCCAGCAGCTTGGGACAGGGGGCGCTTTACGAGCAGTACTTC
cdr3_aa: CASSLGQGALYEQYF

v_call: TRBV7-3
j_call: TRBJ2-1
clone_size: -
d_call: TRBD2
cdr3_nt: TGTGCCAGCAGCCCAGTAGCGGGAGAGCTTAGGGAGCAGTTCTTC
cdr3_aa: CASSPVAGELREQFF

v_call: TRBV9
j_call: TRBJ1-1
clone_size: -
d_call: -
cdr3_nt: TGTGCCAGCAGCTCAGGGACTGAAGCTTTCTTT
cdr3_aa: CASSSGTEAFF

v_call: TRBV6-1
j_call: TRBJ2-1
clone_size: -
d_call: TRBD2
cdr3_nt: TGTGCCAGCAGTGAAGCGGGCGGGACTACCTACAATGAGCAGTTCTTC
cdr3_aa: CASSEAGGTTYNEQFF

v_call: TRBV27
j_call: TRBJ2-1
clone_size: -
d_call: TRBD2
cdr3_nt: TGTGCCAGCAGCACGACTAGCGGGAGCCACAATGAGCAGTTCTTC
cdr3_aa: CASSTTSGSHNEQFF

v_call: TRBV7-2
j_call: TRBJ1-5
clone_size: -
d_call: -
cdr3_nt: TGTGCCAGCAGCTTAACGGGTTTGGGCAATCAGCCCCAGCATTTT
cdr3_aa: CASSLTGLGNQPQHF

v_call: TRBV7-9
j_call: TRBJ2-3
clone_size: -
d_call: -
cdr3_nt: TGTGCCAGCAGCTCCCCCATCAGGGAGGGGGTAGTCAGCACAGATACGCAGTATTTT
cdr3_aa: CASSSPIREGVVSTDTQYF

v_call: TRBV29-1
j_call: TRBJ2-7
clone_size: -
d_call: -
cdr3_nt: TGCAGCGTCGGTACAGGGTACGAGCAGTACTTC
cdr3_aa: CSVGTGYEQYF

v_call: TRBV24-1
j_call: TRBJ1-2
clone_size: -
d_call: TRBD1
cdr3_nt: TGTGCCACCAGTGATGAGACAGGGGGTGGCTACACCTTC
cdr3_aa: CATSDETGGGYTF

v_call: TRBV7-9
j_call: TRBJ1-3
clone_size: -
d_call: -
cdr3_nt: TGTGCCAGCAGCCGGACAGCTACCTCTGGAAACACCATATATTTT
cdr3_aa: CASSRTATSGNTIYF

v_call: TRBV7-2
j_call: TRBJ1-2
clone_size: -
d_call: TRBD1
cdr3_nt: TGTGCCAGCAGCTTAGGGACAGGGGAGTTCTATGGCTACACCTTC
cdr3_aa: CASSLGTGEFYGYTF

v_call: TRBV7-3
j_call: TRBJ2-1
clone_size: -
d_call: TRBD2
cdr3_nt: TGTGCCAGCAGCTTGGTGCAAGCGGGAGGAAAGGATGAGCAGTTCTTC
cdr3_aa: CASSLVQAGGKDEQFF

v_call: TRBV19
j_call: TRBJ1-2
clone_size: -
d_call: TRBD1
cdr3_nt: TGTGCCAGTAGTATACGACAGGGGAATGGCTACACCTTC
cdr3_aa: CASSIRQGNGYTF

v_call: TRBV28
j_call: TRBJ2-7
clone_size: -
d_call: TRBD2
cdr3_nt: TGTGCCAGCAGTCCCGGGACTAGCGCTACGGAGGGGGACGAGCAGTACTTC
cdr3_aa: CASSPGTSATEGDEQYF

v_call: TRBV24-1
j_call: TRBJ1-6
clone_size: -
d_call: -
cdr3_nt: TGTGCCACCAGTGATTCAACAAGGGGTGTGAATTCACCCCTCCACTTT
cdr3_aa: CATSDSTRGVNSPLHF

v_call: TRBV28
j_call: TRBJ1-6
clone_size: -
d_call: TRBD1
cdr3_nt: TGTGCCAGCAGTCCACAGGGGGGATATAATTCACCCCTCCACTTT
cdr3_aa: CASSPQGGYNSPLHF

v_call: TRBV2
j_call: TRBJ2-7
clone_size: -
d_call: TRBD1
cdr3_nt: TGTGCCAGCAAGCCACGGGACAGCGACTCCTACGAGCAGTACTTC
cdr3_aa: CASKPRDSDSYEQYF

v_call: TRBV5-1
j_call: TRBJ1-1
clone_size: -
d_call: TRBD1
cdr3_nt: TGCGCCAGCAGCTTGGAGGGGGCGCTGACTGAAGCTTTCTTT
cdr3_aa: CASSLEGALTEAFF

v_call: TRBV6-4
j_call: TRBJ2-7
clone_size: -
d_call: TRBD2
cdr3_nt: TGTGCCAGCAGTGACTCGAGACTAGCGGGATGCTCCTACGAGCAGTACTTC
cdr3_aa: CASSDSRLAGCSYEQYF

v_call: TRBV3-1/TRBV3-2
j_call: TRBJ2-1
clone_size: few
d_call: -
cdr3_nt: TGTGCCAGCAGCCAAGCGACAGGCAATGAGCAGTTCTTC
cdr3_aa: CASSQATGNEQFF

v_call: TRBV28
j_call: TRBJ1-4
clone_size: -
d_call: TRBD1
cdr3_nt: TGTGCCAGCAGTTTCTTGACAGGGGGCGGTAATGAAAAACTGTTTTTT
cdr3_aa: CASSFLTGGGNEKLFF

v_call: TRBV2
j_call: TRBJ1-2
clone_size: -
d_call: -
cdr3_nt: TGTGCCAGCAACTGGGACTCCCTAAGTTCTGGCTACACCTTC
cdr3_aa: CASNWDSLSSGYTF

v_call: TRBV20-1
j_call: TRBJ2-3
clone_size: -
d_call: -
cdr3_nt: TGCAGTGCTAGGAGGATAGATACGCAGTATTTT
cdr3_aa: CSARRIDTQYF

v_call: TRBV9
j_call: TRBJ2-1
clone_size: -
d_call: TRBD1
cdr3_nt: TGTGCCAGCAGCGTAGGGGACAGGGGGCAGGTTGAGCAGTTCTTC
cdr3_aa: CASSVGDRGQVEQFF

v_call: TRBV21-1
j_call: TRBJ2-7
clone_size: -
d_call: -
cdr3_nt: TGTGCCAGCAGCCATACGGACAGGGCCTACGAGCAGTACTTC
cdr3_aa: CASSHTDRAYEQYF

v_call: TRBV28
j_call: TRBJ2-5
clone_size: -
d_call: -
cdr3_nt: TGTGCCAGCAGCACTGGCAGGGCCGAGACCCAGTACTTC
cdr3_aa: CASSTGRAETQYF

v_call: TRBV5-8
j_call: TRBJ2-7
clone_size: -
d_call: -
cdr3_nt: TGTGCCAGCAGCTTGTACGGTCCCTACGAGCAGTACTTC
cdr3_aa: CASSLYGPYEQYF

v_call: TRBV19
j_call: TRBJ2-7
clone_size: -
d_call: TRBD1
cdr3_nt: TGTGCCAGTAGTGTCGGGACAGGTTCCTACGAGCAGTACTTC
cdr3_aa: CASSVGTGSYEQYF

v_call: TRBV7-9
j_call: TRBJ1-2
clone_size: few
d_call: -
cdr3_nt: TGTGCCAGCAGCTTAGAGTGGGGCGAAAATGGCTACACCTTC
cdr3_aa: CASSLEWGENGYTF

v_call: TRBV21-1
j_call: TRBJ2-1
clone_size: -
d_call: -
cdr3_nt: TGTGCCAGCAGCAAAGGGACTAGCGGGAGTTGGTGGTCCTACAATGAGCAGTTCTTC
cdr3_aa: CASSKGTSGSWWSYNEQFF

v_call: TRBV27
j_call: TRBJ1-1
clone_size: -
d_call: -
cdr3_nt: TGTGCCAGCAGACCCCTTCTGACAGGATGGGTCACTGAAGCTTTCTTT
cdr3_aa: CASRPLLTGWVTEAFF

v_call: TRBV28
j_call: TRBJ1-4
clone_size: -
d_call: -
cdr3_nt: TGTGCCAGCAGTTCGCCAAGGGGGAGTAATGAAAAACTGTTTTTT
cdr3_aa: CASSSPRGSNEKLFF

v_call: TRBV15
j_call: TRBJ2-5
clone_size: -
d_call: TRBD2
cdr3_nt: TGTGCCACCAGCAGAGGACTAGCGGGGACCCAGTACTTC
cdr3_aa: CATSRGLAGTQYF

v_call: TRBV27
j_call: TRBJ1-1
clone_size: -
d_call: -
cdr3_nt: TGTGCCAGCCGGTTCACGGCAGGCTATTCGAACACTGAAGCTTTCTTT
cdr3_aa: CASRFTAGYSNTEAFF

v_call: TRBV13
j_call: TRBJ2-7
clone_size: -
d_call: TRBD1
cdr3_nt: TGTGCCAGCAGTAACCGGGACAGGGAGAACGAGCAGTACTTC
cdr3_aa: CASSNRDRENEQYF

v_call: TRBV15
j_call: TRBJ1-3
clone_size: -
d_call: -
cdr3_nt: TGTGCCACCAGCAGAGGCGTCTCTGGAAACACCATATATTTT
cdr3_aa: CATSRGVSGNTIYF

v_call: TRBV6-6
j_call: TRBJ2-5
clone_size: -
d_call: -
cdr3_nt: TGTGCCAGCAGTTACAGTGGGGCTCAAGAGACCCAGTACTTC
cdr3_aa: CASSYSGAQETQYF

v_call: TRBV30
j_call: TRBJ1-5
clone_size: -
d_call: -
cdr3_nt: TGTGCCTGGAGCACCGCACAATTAAATCAGCCCCAGCATTTT
cdr3_aa: CAWSTAQLNQPQHF

v_call: TRBV4-1
j_call: TRBJ2-1
clone_size: -
d_call: -
cdr3_nt: TGCGCCAGCAGCCTCCTCTACTCCAATTCCTACAATGAGCAGTTCTTC
cdr3_aa: CASSLLYSNSYNEQFF

v_call: TRBV7-3
j_call: TRBJ2-5
clone_size: -
d_call: -
cdr3_nt: TGTGCCAGCAGCCCCGAACCGGGATCACAAGAGACCCAGTACTTC
cdr3_aa: CASSPEPGSQETQYF

v_call: TRBV7-4
j_call: TRBJ2-7
clone_size: -
d_call: TRBD2
cdr3_nt: TGTGCCAGCAGCTCACTAGGGGCGGGACTAGCGGGAGGTCGGGACGAGCAGTACTTC
cdr3_aa: CASSSLGAGLAGGRDEQYF

v_call: TRBV24-1
j_call: TRBJ2-3
clone_size: -
d_call: TRBD1
cdr3_nt: TGTGCCACCAGTGATTTGTCGGGACAGGGGAGAGATACGCAGTATTTT
cdr3_aa: CATSDLSGQGRDTQYF

v_call: TRBV10-3
j_call: TRBJ2-5
clone_size: -
d_call: -
cdr3_nt: TGTGCCATCAGTGAGTCCTGGGGCGAGACCCAGTACTTC
cdr3_aa: CAISESWGETQYF

v_call: TRBV14
j_call: TRBJ2-5
clone_size: -
d_call: TRBD2
cdr3_nt: TGTGCCAGCAGCCAAGGGCGACTAGCGGGAGTGGAGACCCAGTACTTC
cdr3_aa: CASSQGRLAGVETQYF

v_call: TRBV2
j_call: TRBJ2-3
clone_size: many
d_call: -
cdr3_nt: TGTGCCAGCAGTGACCGACTAACTAGCACAGATACGCAGTATTTT
cdr3_aa: CASSDRLTSTDTQYF

v_call: TRBV15
j_call: TRBJ2-6
clone_size: -
d_call: -
cdr3_nt: TGTGCCACCAGCAGAGATCGACAGCCTGGGGCCAACGTCCTGACTTTC
cdr3_aa: CATSRDRQPGANVLTF